The 24 T cell receptor beta chains below were found in one sample sequenced in a study of cytomegalovirus exposure and HLA in healthy donors. Primers for the PCR totalled 60 Vbeta and 13 Jbeta. Using immunoSEQ multiplex PCR, the repertoire was profiled, and TCRdb retains in-frame clones only, with some absent. The table includes about 120,000 clones, around three quarters detected once. The sample was PBMCs. These receptors were collected from a man aged 25 to 45 in good health and CMV-seropositive.

This clone came up once. In the same sample, other DNA sequences code for this CDR3. V gene TRBV7-2 combines with J gene TRBJ2-5; 11 bases agree with TRBD2. The CDR3 extends over 15 amino acids. Germline V gene sequence: CDR1 SGHTA, CDR2 FQGNSA. Germline trimming cut 3 bases from V and 5 bases from J; bases unmatched to any gene: 5. CDR3 nucleotide sequence: TGTGCCAGCAGCTTTAGCGGGGGGGCAGGGGAGACCCAGTACTTC. Translating gives CASSFSGGAGETQYF.

The rearrangement joins TRBV7-9 to TRBJ2-7, with D hard to call. This CDR3 comprises 12 residues. V shed 0 bases and J shed 5 bases, with 5 bases lying between them. Germline lookup yields CDR1 SEHNR and CDR2 FQNEAQ (reference sequence). CDR3 amino acids: CASSLARDEQYF. The DNA of the CDR3 is TGTGCCAGCAGCTTAGCGAGAGACGAGCAGTACTTC.

The chain uses TRBV6-6 and TRBJ2-2; TRBD1 aligns across 8 bases. The CDR3 is made up of 15 amino acids. Per germline, CDR1 MNHNY and CDR2 SVGAGI (reference sequence). J was trimmed by 3 bases and V by 5 bases; bases with no gene match: 5. The DNA for the CDR3 is TGTGCCAGCAGTCCCGGACAGGGAGACACCGGGGAGCTGTTTTTT. The encoded protein is CASSPGQGDTGELFF.

This chain joins TRBV19 and TRBJ1-1, with TRBD1 matching over 7 bases. From germline, CDR1 is LNHDA and CDR2 SQIVND (reference sequence). V lost 4 bases, J lost 3 bases, and 11 bases stayed unmatched. The length of the CDR3 is 16 residues. The CDR3 DNA follows: TGTGCCAGTAGTACGCGACAGGGTGGGGCGTACACTGAAGCTTTCTTT. As protein: CASSTRQGGAYTEAFF.

This clone was seen just once. V gene TRBV4-2 combines with J gene TRBJ2-5; 10 bases align to TRBD1. The CDR3 extends over 17 amino acids. Germline V gives CDR1 LGHNA, CDR2 YNFKEQ. J was trimmed by 4 bases and V by 0 bases; bases with no gene match: 8. The CDR3 here is CASSQDGKRTGGETQYF. The CDR3 coding sequence is TGTGCCAGCAGCCAAGATGGTAAGAGGACAGGGGGAGAGACCCAGTACTTC.

This clone appeared a single time. The chain is built from TRBV18 and TRBJ1-5, with D possibly TRBD1 on 5 matching bases. This CDR3 has 14 residues. The germline CDR1 and CDR2 sequences are KGHSH and LQKENI. The V and J ends lost 3 bases and 3 bases respectively, with 9 bases between them. CDR3 in amino acids: CASSPAGLNQPQHF. The CDR3 region has the DNA TGTGCCAGCTCACCGGCAGGGCTCAATCAGCCCCAGCATTTT. The full variable domain, in which reference TRBV18 and TRBJ1-5 provide the parts outside the CDR3, is NAGVMQNPRHLVRRRGQEARLRCSPMKGHSHVYWYRQLPEEGLKFMVYLQKENIIDESGMPKERFSAEFPKEGPSILRIQQVVRGDSAAYFCASSPAGLNQPQHFGDGTRLSIL.

This clone was counted once. The V and J genes are TRBV5-4 and TRBJ2-5, with D possibly being TRBD2 (5 bases). Germline CDR1 SGHNT, CDR2 YYREEE (reference sequence). V lost 1 base and J 4 bases, leaving 11 bases between the germline ends. The CDR3 has 14 residues. This chain's CDR3 is CASSLYTGRETQYF. For the CDR3, the DNA is TGTGCCAGCAGCTTGTATACGGGGAGAGAGACCCAGTACTTC. The full variable domain, rest sourced from reference TRBV5-4 and TRBJ2-5, is ETGVTQSPTHLIKTRGQQVTLRCSSQSGHNTVSWYQQALGQGPQFIFQYYREEENGRGNFPPRFSGLQFPNYSSELNVNALELDDSALYLCASSLYTGRETQYFGPGTRLLVL.

The chain joins TRBV6-4 to TRBJ2-3; D may be TRBD1 (6 bases). With 6 bases removed from V and 0 bases from J, the gap between germline ends came to 13 bases. The germline V gene encodes CDR1 MRHNA and CDR2 SNTAGT. CDR3 length: 15 amino acids. This chain's CDR3 is CASSPGTSSTDTQYF. The CDR3 coding sequence is TGTGCCAGCAGCCCCGGGACATCTAGCACAGATACGCAGTATTTT.

The chain couples TRBV9 to TRBJ2-3; the match to TRBD2 covers 11 bases. CDR3 length equals 16 residues. V was pared by 4 bases and J by 1 base, with 5 bases of the junction left unmatched. Germline V gene data show CDR1 as SGDLS and CDR2 as YYNGEE. The CDR3 coding sequence is TGTGCCAGCAGCCGCACTAGCGGGGGCCGCACAGATACGCAGTATTTT. It yields the protein CASSRTSGGRTDTQYF.

This rearrangement joins TRBV19 to TRBJ2-3; 9 nucleotides align to TRBD2. With 3 bases clipped from V and 0 bases from J, the junction kept 10 bases outside the gene matches. This CDR3 spans 18 amino acids. The germline V gene has CDR1 LNHDA and CDR2 SQIVND (reference sequence). DNA for the CDR3: TGTGCCAGTAGTATCGGGCTAGCGGGGCATCCTAGCACAGATACGCAGTATTTT. Translating gives CASSIGLAGHPSTDTQYF.

The V and J genes are TRBV19 and TRBJ1-3, with 7 bases that match TRBD1. The CDR3 consists of 15 residues. Unmatched junction bases numbered 8, after V lost 7 bases and J lost 2 bases. Germline V lookup: CDR1 LNHDA, CDR2 SQIVND (reference sequence). The CDR3 is CASTKEGAPGNTIYF. As DNA, the CDR3 is TGTGCCAGTACCAAAGAGGGGGCCCCTGGAAACACCATATATTTT. The full variable domain, rest sourced from reference TRBV19 and TRBJ1-3, is DGGITQSPKYLFRKEGQNVTLSCEQNLNHDAMYWYRQDPGQGLRLIYYSQIVNDFQKGDIAEGYSVSREKKESFPLTVTSAQKNPTAFYLCASTKEGAPGNTIYFGEGSWLTVV.

The chain combines TRBV21-1 with TRBJ1-1; TRBD1 is the table's D call and was not checked against the DNA. TRBV21-1 is deemed a pseudogene. This CDR3 region has 16 residues. This CDR3 reads CASSKVAGGPDTEAFF. In DNA, the CDR3 is TGTGCCAGCAGCAAAGTGGCAGGGGGCCCCGACACTGAAGCTTTCTTT.

V usage is TRBV10-3 and J usage is TRBJ1-2; no clear D. CDR3 length equals 12 residues. Trimming removed 6 bases from V and 4 bases from J, with 9 bases in between. Germline assignment: CDR1 ENHRY and CDR2 SYGVKD. CDR3 bases: TGTGCCATCAGCGGGAGTACCTATGGCTACACCTTC. Translation gives CAISGSTYGYTF.

The rearrangement joins TRBV7-3 to TRBJ2-3; 7 bases match TRBD2. The CDR3 runs to 15 residues. V gave up 5 bases and J gave up 2 bases; unmatched junction bases: 7. From germline, CDR1 is SGHTA and CDR2 FQGTGA. CDR3 bases: TGTGCCAGCAGCCTACTCGGGAGGATCACAGATACGCAGTATTTT. It codes for CASSLLGRITDTQYF.

This rearrangement joins TRBV7-8 to TRBJ1-2, with D hard to call. This CDR3 has 13 residues. Trimming cost V 3 bases and J 4 bases, with 9 bases left between them. Germline CDR1 is SGHVS and CDR2 is FQNEAQ. The CDR3 DNA follows: TGTGCCAGCAGCTTTAGCCCGATCTATGGCTACACCTTC. Translated, it gives CASSFSPIYGYTF.

This clone was recorded a few times. V gene TRBV6-5 combines with J gene TRBJ1-1; TRBD1 is a possible D gene (5 bases). The V end lost 1 base, the J end lost 5 bases, and 11 bases lay between the germline ends. The CDR3 consists of 14 residues. Germline CDR1 MNHEY, CDR2 SVGAGI. The CDR3 sequence is CASSYYPGKTEAFF. In nucleotides, the CDR3 is TGTGCCAGCAGTTACTATCCAGGGAAGACTGAAGCTTTCTTT.

The chain is built from TRBV4-1 and TRBJ2-5; 7 nucleotides match TRBD2. Matching the DNA end better, TRBJ2-7 makes the J call doubtful. The CDR3 loop spans 16 amino acids. Germline CDR1 is MGHRA and CDR2 is YSYEKL. This CDR3 is CASSQEVRTRAYEQYF. The DNA for the CDR3 is TGCGCCAGCAGCCAAGAAGTTCGGACTAGGGCCTACGAGCAGTACTTC.

In nucleotides, the CDR3 is TGTGCCAGCAGCTTAGTGACAGCCTCCTACGAGCAGTACTTC. Its translation is CASSLVTASYEQYF. The V gene is TRBV7-2, the J gene TRBJ2-7; possibly TRBD1 for D (5 bases). This CDR3 comprises 14 residues. Germline V gene lookup returns CDR1 SGHTA and CDR2 FQGNSA. The V and J ends lost 1 base and 0 bases respectively, with 7 bases between them.

Only a few counts were recorded for this clone. This rearrangement joins TRBV10-3 to TRBJ2-3, with TRBD2 matching 12 bases. This CDR3 has 15 residues. Germline-derived CDR1 and CDR2 are ENHRY and SYGVKD. The trim removed 5 bases at V and 4 bases at J, leaving 4 bases unmatched. The CDR3 loop reads CAISYTSGGSDTQYF. CDR3 sequence (DNA): TGTGCCATCAGTTACACTAGCGGGGGGTCAGATACGCAGTATTTT.

The chain recombines TRBV28 with TRBJ1-1; D is unclear. CDR3 length: 13 residues. Trimming left V 1 base short and J 0 bases short, with 3 bases between. Germline assignment: CDR1 MDHEN and CDR2 SYDVKM. The DNA of the CDR3 is TGTGCCAGCAGTTTATCGTTGAACACTGAAGCTTTCTTT. Residues: CASSLSLNTEAFF.

The chain links TRBV27 to TRBJ1-1; D remains unclear. CDR1 is MNHEY and CDR2 is SMNVEV in the germline V gene (reference sequence). The CDR3 is made up of 13 amino acids. V shed 2 bases and J shed 1 base, with 5 bases lying between them. CDR3 coding DNA: TGTGCCAGCAGTTTAGGTAGGAACACTGAAGCTTTCTTT. This sequence encodes CASSLGRNTEAFF.

This clone was seen more than once but under ten times. The chain combines TRBV5-4 with TRBJ2-3, with D perhaps TRBD1 (6 bases). Germline V gives CDR1 SGHNT, CDR2 YYREEE (reference sequence). Trimming removed 4 bases from V and 0 bases from J, with 12 bases in between. This CDR3 is built from 15 residues. The CDR3 sequence: CASSQGGASTDTQYF. The CDR3 region has the DNA TGTGCCAGCAGCCAAGGGGGTGCTAGCACAGATACGCAGTATTTT.

The genes are TRBV15 and TRBJ1-2; possible D gene TRBD1, 5 bases. This CDR3 is built from 14 residues. Deletions cut 8 bases from V and 7 bases from J, with 20 bases between. CDR1 and CDR2 from the germline V gene are LNHNV and YYDKDF (reference sequence). Here the CDR3 DNA reads TGTGCCACCCAAATCGGGGGGGGTGATTCTGGCTACACCTTC. The encoded protein is CATQIGGGDSGYTF.

The chain employs TRBV29-1 and TRBJ2-1, with TRBD2 as a possible D gene (5 bases). This CDR3 region has 14 residues. Germline V lookup: CDR1 SQVTM, CDR2 ANQGSEA. V was trimmed by 5 bases and J by 9 bases, leaving 20 bases between them. Here the CDR3 DNA reads TGCAGCGTTTCTGGCAGCTTGTTACTAGGTGAGCAGTTCTTC. Protein sequence: CSVSGSLLLGEQFF.